This paragraph reports one T cell receptor (beta chain). What it binds is unknown. Sequenced by immunoSEQ multiplex PCR; TCRdb stores in-frame clones only, minus some. The sample lists roughly 4,500 clones, about 70% occurring once. The entry originates in a study of CD8 T cell repertoires and HIV-1 epitope variants. Across the whole study: Each of Twenty-five Gag and Nef epitope peptides stimulated a separate culture. Controls were a CMV, EBV and flu pool, Ebola AY9, and no peptide. 1M T cells were kept uncultured as a baseline.

Whole-study results and caveats: Beta chains alone show antigen proliferation, not cytokine profile or function.

This TCR was recovered from a male donor with HIV. Sequencing was performed on cultured CD8+ T cells derived from PBMCs.

The DNA of the CDR3 is TGTGCCAGCAGCTTAGGGGCAGGGGATTGGAATGAGCAGTTCTTC. Translating it yields CASSLGAGDWNEQFF. The chain employs TRBV7-2 and TRBJ2-1; TRBD1 might be the D (6 bases). V was cut by 1 base and J by 7 bases, with 14 bases left in between. Germline V gene data show CDR1 as SGHTA and CDR2 as FQGNSA. The CDR3 runs 15 residues.